The present entry profiles one T cell receptor (beta chain) with its context. Which antigen it targets is not known. No clone much larger than this one lies a single base away; base qualities are absent. This entry comes from a study of identifying expanded T cells in peripheral blood (dated 2019 in TCRdb). Background on the whole study: Technical replicates were generated by sequencing separate aliquots of the same genomic DNA pool, with four replicates compared pairwise. Summary of the overall study and its limitations: Both the number of clones called differentially abundant and the false-positive rate were significantly reduced by the beta-binomial model across all healthy-donor time intervals. The authors expected that over much longer intervals, such as months to years, biological variance in healthy repertoires might increase even further. Roughly 1.2 differentially abundant clones were flagged by the binomial model between technical replicates, whereas about 15 and 18 were flagged over roughly two weeks and four weeks, respectively. For all healthy donors, the variance in clone template counts between approximately two-week samples rose significantly as total template count increased.

From cysteine to phenylalanine, the CDR3 is 14 amino acids long. This entry keeps only the CDR3 DNA: 42 bases, framed from base 1. Trimmed from V: 4 bases; trimmed from J: 6 bases; junction bases lacking a gene match: 9. Sequences MNHEY (CDR1) and SVGAGI (CDR2) are obtained from the germline V gene. No immune events such as infections were documented for the healthy donors during the collection period. Blood repertoires from healthy donors were used as a training cohort for calibrating time-dependent variance in a beta-binomial model of differential abundance of T-cell clones. There were roughly 10 healthy donors in the training cohort, of whom 3 were female and 7 were male. Donor ages ranged from about 25 to 64 years, with an average of roughly 47 years. Whole blood, obtained from a commercial supplier, was collected from each healthy donor at three time points spaced around two weeks apart. For immunosequencing, genomic DNA was extracted from unsorted whole blood.

The immunoSEQ Assay, which uses bias-controlled multiplex PCR amplification of genomic DNA, was used to profile TCRbeta CDR3 regions. On the authors' methods: To quantify the absolute abundance of each unique TCRbeta CDR3 region, the sequences were collapsed and filtered. Two models were used to test differential abundance: a binomial model (Fisher-equivalent) and a beta-binomial model that adds time-dependent variance fitted from healthy donors. Clones with fewer than 5 combined templates were removed, and a clone was called differentially abundant if the clone's Benjamini-Hochberg FDR was below 0.01. Beta-binomial variance was modeled as a function of total template count across the two samples using the form v = (b*log(k)+a)^2. TCRdb's version of the immuneACCESS table is confined to in-frame rearrangements and falls short of the full clone set. An unresolved V gene accounts for under half of the shortfall where checked; the remainder is of unknown origin. V and J calls and clone size come straight from that table; D and trimming were deduced from the DNA. The sample records some 95,000 clones, around 87% of which are singletons. The biggest ten clones account for roughly 5.3% of the sample.

The receptor comes from a person aged 18 to 70 in good health. The source material was blood. The chain is encoded by TRBV6-5 joined to TRBJ2-7; the central 7 bases match TRBD1. The DNA is TGTGCCAGCAGTTCACAGGGGTATATCTTCGAGCAGTACTTC. The resulting protein is CASSSQGYIFEQYF.